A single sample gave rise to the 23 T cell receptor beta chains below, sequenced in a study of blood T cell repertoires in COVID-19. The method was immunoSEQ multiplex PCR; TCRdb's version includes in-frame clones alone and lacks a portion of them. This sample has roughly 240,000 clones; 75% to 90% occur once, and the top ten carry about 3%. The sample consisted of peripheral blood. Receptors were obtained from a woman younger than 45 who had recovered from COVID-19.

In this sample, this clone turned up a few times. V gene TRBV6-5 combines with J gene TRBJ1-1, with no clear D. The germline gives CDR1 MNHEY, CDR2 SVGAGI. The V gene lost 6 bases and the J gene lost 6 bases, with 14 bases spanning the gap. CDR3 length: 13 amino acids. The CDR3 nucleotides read TGTGCCAGCAGCTACGGCACAATCGCTGAAGCTTTCTTT. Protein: CASSYGTIAEAFF.

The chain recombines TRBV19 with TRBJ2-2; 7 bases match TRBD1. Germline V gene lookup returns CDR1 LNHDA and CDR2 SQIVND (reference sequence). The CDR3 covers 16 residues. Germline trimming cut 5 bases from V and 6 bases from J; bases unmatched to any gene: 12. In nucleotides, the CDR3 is TGTGCCAGTAGTCCGCGTAGGGGGCTGGGGGCCGGGGAGCTGTTTTTT. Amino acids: CASSPRRGLGAGELFF.

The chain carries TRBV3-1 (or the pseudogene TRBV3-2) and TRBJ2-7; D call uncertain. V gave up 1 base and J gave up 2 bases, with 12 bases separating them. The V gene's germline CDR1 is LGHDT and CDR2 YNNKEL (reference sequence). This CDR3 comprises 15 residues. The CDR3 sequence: CASSQGQVPTYEQYF. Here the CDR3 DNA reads TGTGCCAGCAGCCAAGGTCAGGTACCGACCTACGAGCAGTACTTC.

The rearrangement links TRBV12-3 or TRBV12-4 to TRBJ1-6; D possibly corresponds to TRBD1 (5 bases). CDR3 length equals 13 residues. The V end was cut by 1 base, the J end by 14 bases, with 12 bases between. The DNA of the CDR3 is TGTGCCAGCAGTTTAGGGGGCTCCGGTACCCTCCACTTT. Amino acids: CASSLGGSGTLHF.

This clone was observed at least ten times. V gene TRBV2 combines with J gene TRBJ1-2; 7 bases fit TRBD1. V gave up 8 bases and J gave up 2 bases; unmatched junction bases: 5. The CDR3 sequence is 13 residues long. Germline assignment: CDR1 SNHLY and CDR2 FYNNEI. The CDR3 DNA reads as TGTGCCAGCTATGGACAGGAGAACTATGGCTACACCTTC. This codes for CASYGQENYGYTF.

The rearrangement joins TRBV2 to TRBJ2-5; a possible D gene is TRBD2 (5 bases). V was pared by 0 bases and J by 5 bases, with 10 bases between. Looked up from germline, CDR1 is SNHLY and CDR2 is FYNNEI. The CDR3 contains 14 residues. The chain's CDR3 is CASSEAGREETQYF. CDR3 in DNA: TGTGCCAGCAGTGAAGCGGGTAGGGAGGAGACCCAGTACTTC. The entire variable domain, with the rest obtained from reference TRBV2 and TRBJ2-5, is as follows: EPEVTQTPSHQVTQMGQEVILRCVPISNHLYFYWYRQILGQKVEFLVSFYNNEISEKSEIFDDQFSVERPDGSNFTLKIRSTKLEDSAMYFCASSEAGREETQYFGPGTRLLVL.

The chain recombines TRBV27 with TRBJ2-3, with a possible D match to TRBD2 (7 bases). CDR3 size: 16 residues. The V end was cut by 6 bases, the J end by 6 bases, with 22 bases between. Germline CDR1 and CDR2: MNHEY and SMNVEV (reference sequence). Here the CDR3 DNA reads TGTGCCAGCAGAACCCTTGAGGGGGGGGCGAGGGATACGCAGTATTTT. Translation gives CASRTLEGGARDTQYF.

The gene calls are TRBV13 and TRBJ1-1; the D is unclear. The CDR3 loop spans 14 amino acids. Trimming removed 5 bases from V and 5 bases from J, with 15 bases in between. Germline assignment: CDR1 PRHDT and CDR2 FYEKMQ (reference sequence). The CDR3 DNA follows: TGTGCCAGCAGCCGCGGACCTAGCGGTACTGAAGCTTTCTTT. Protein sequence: CASSRGPSGTEAFF.

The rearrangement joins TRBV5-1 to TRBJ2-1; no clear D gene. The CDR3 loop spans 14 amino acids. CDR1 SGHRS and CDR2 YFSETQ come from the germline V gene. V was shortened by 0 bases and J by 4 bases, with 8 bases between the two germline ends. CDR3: CASSLDLQYNEQFF. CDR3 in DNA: TGCGCCAGCAGCTTGGATCTGCAGTACAATGAGCAGTTCTTC.

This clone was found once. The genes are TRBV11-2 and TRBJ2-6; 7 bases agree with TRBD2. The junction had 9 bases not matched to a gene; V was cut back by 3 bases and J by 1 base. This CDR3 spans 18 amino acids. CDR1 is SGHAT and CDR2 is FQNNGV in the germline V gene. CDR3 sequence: CASSFLLATVSGANVLTF. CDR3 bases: TGTGCCAGCAGCTTTCTACTAGCGACGGTGTCTGGGGCCAACGTCCTGACTTTC.

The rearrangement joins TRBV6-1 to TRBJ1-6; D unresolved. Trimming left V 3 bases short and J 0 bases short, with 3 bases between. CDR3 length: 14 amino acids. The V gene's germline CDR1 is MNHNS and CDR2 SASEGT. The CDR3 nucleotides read TGTGCCAGCAGTGACCGCTCCTATAATTCACCCCTCCACTTT. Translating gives CASSDRSYNSPLHF.

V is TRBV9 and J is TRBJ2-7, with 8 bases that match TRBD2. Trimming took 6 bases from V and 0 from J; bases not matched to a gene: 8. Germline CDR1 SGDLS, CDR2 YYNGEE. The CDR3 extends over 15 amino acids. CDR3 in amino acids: CASTPGGSSSYEQYF. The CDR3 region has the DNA TGTGCCAGCACGCCGGGGGGGAGTAGCTCCTACGAGCAGTACTTC.

CDR3 in amino acids: CASSVGLGTSTDTQYF. The CDR3, as DNA: TGTGCCAGCAGCGTAGGTTTGGGGACTAGCACAGATACGCAGTATTTT. The chain carries TRBV9 and TRBJ2-3; a possible D gene is TRBD2 (6 bases). The CDR3 has 16 residues. Looked up from germline, CDR1 is SGDLS and CDR2 is YYNGEE. V lost 0 bases and J 0 bases, leaving 11 bases between the germline ends.

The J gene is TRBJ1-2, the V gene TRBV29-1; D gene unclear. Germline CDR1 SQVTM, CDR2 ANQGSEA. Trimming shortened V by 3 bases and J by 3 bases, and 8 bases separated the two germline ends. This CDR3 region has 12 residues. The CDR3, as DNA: TGCAGCGTTGATCCCGGGGACTATGGCTACACCTTC. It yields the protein CSVDPGDYGYTF.

The CDR3 region has the DNA TGTGCCAGCAAAGGGACTTGGAAGGCCGGGGAGCTGTTTTTT. Translation: CASKGTWKAGELFF. The rearrangement uses TRBV6-5 and TRBJ2-2; D possibly corresponds to TRBD2 (6 bases). The CDR3 runs 14 residues. Germline V gives CDR1 MNHEY, CDR2 SVGAGI. Between the trimmed V and J ends, which lost 7 bases and 6 bases, there was a span of 15 bases.

The CDR3 protein is CATNPGQGRNTIYF. The CDR3 coding sequence is TGTGCCACCAACCCGGGACAGGGGCGAAACACCATATATTTT. This rearrangement joins TRBV15 to TRBJ1-3; 10 positions match TRBD1. Germline trimming cut 7 bases from V and 5 bases from J; bases unmatched to any gene: 5. The CDR3 covers 14 residues. CDR1 LNHNV and CDR2 YYDKDF come from the germline V gene (reference sequence).

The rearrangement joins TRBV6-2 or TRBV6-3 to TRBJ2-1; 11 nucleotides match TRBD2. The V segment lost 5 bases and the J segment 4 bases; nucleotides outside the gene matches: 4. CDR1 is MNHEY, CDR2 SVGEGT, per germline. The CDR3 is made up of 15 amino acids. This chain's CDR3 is CASSKLAGVYNEQFF. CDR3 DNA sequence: TGTGCCAGCAGTAAACTAGCGGGGGTTTACAATGAGCAGTTCTTC.

The DNA of the CDR3 is TGCGCCAGCAGCTTGTGGCGCGATGGACTCAGCACAGATACGCAGTATTTT. It codes for CASSLWRDGLSTDTQYF. The chain couples TRBV5-1 to TRBJ2-3; possibly TRBD2 for D (5 bases). The V end was cut by 1 base, the J end by 0 bases, with 15 bases between. CDR1 is SGHRS, CDR2 YFSETQ, per germline. This CDR3 is 17 amino acids long.

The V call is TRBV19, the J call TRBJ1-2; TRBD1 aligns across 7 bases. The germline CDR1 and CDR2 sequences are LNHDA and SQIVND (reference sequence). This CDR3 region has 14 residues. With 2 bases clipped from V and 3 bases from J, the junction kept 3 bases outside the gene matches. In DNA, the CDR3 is TGTGCCAGTAGTATATCCCAGGGGGACTATGGCTACACCTTC. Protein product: CASSISQGDYGYTF.

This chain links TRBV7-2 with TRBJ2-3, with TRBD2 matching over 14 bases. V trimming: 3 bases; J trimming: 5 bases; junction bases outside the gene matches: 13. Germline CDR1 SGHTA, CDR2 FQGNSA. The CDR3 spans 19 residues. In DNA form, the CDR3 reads TGTGCCAGCAGCTTCTGGGGGACTAGCGGGGGCCCCACCAGAGATACGCAGTATTTT. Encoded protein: CASSFWGTSGGPTRDTQYF.

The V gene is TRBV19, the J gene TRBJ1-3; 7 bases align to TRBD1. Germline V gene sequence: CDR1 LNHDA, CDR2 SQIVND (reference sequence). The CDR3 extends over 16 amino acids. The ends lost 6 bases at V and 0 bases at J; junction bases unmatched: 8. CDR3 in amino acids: CASSRTGVNSGNTIYF. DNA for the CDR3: TGTGCCAGTAGCCGTACAGGGGTTAACTCTGGAAACACCATATATTTT.

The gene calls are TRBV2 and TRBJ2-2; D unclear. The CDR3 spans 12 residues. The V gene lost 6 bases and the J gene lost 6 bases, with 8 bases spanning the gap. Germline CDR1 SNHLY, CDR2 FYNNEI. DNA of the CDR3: TGTGCCAGCAGCCTCCCCCCCGGGGAGCTGTTTTTT. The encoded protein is CASSLPPGELFF. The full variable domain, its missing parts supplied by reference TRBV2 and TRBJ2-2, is EPEVTQTPSHQVTQMGQEVILRCVPISNHLYFYWYRQILGQKVEFLVSFYNNEISEKSEIFDDQFSVERPDGSNFTLKIRSTKLEDSAMYFCASSLPPGELFFGEGSRLTVL.

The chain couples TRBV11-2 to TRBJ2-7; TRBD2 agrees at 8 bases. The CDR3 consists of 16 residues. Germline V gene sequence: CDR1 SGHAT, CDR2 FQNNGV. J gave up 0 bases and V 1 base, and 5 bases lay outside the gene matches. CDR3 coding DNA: TGTGCCAGCAGCTTAGGCTCCAGCGGGAGCTCCTACGAGCAGTACTTC. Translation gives CASSLGSSGSSYEQYF.